These 21 T cell receptor beta chains originate from one sample sequenced in a study of control samples from healthy donors and cancer patients. Some clones are missing from TCRdb's copy, which holds only in-frame ones; the method was immunoSEQ multiplex PCR. The sample consists of about 140,000 clones, almost 90% of them appearing once. Specimen: blood. These TCRs come from a man aged 18 to 35 in good health.

A single count supports this clone. The rearrangement links TRBV6-5 to TRBJ2-2; TRBD1 might be the D (6 bases). The CDR3 runs 15 residues. V lost 2 bases to trimming and J lost 7 bases, with 14 bases between them. Germline CDR1 and CDR2: MNHEY and SVGAGI. The CDR3: CASSYQGQVGGELFF. DNA of the CDR3: TGTGCCAGCAGTTACCAGGGGCAGGTGGGCGGGGAGCTGTTTTTT.

A remark on this clone: The same CDR3 can be traced to other DNA sequences in this sample. The V and J genes are TRBV3-1 (or the pseudogene TRBV3-2) and TRBJ1-5, with 8 nucleotides matching TRBD1. V shed 6 bases, J shed 1 base, and the junction held 2 bases outside the gene matches. Germline CDR1 and CDR2: LGHDT and YNNKEL (reference sequence). The CDR3 length is 14 residues. CDR3 amino acids: CASRGQGSNQPQHF. In DNA form, the CDR3 reads TGTGCCAGCAGAGGACAGGGAAGCAATCAGCCCCAGCATTTT.

CDR3 loop: CASSQTGYGYTF. The CDR3 nucleotides read TGTGCCAGCAGCCAGACAGGTTATGGCTACACCTTC. J is TRBJ1-2 and V is TRBV5-6; possibly TRBD1 for D (6 bases). CDR1 and CDR2 from the germline V gene are SGHDT and YYEEEE. The V end lost 4 bases, the J end lost 5 bases, and 9 bases lay between the germline ends. This CDR3 region has 12 residues.

The V call is TRBV7-9, the J call TRBJ1-5, with no clear D. The CDR3 sequence is 12 residues long. V dropped 2 bases and J dropped 10 bases, with 9 bases sitting between them. CDR1 and CDR2 (germline): SEHNR, FQNEAQ (reference sequence). The CDR3 spells CASSLFAGPQHF. CDR3 nucleotide sequence: TGTGCCAGCAGCTTATTCGCAGGACCCCAGCATTTT.

V gene TRBV7-9 combines with J gene TRBJ1-2; D is unclear. The V end was cut by 6 bases, the J end by 7 bases, with 12 bases between. In germline, CDR1 is SEHNR, CDR2 FQNEAQ (reference sequence). The CDR3 has 12 amino acids. The CDR3 is CASRPGFSGYTF. In DNA form, the CDR3 reads TGTGCCAGCAGACCCGGGTTTTCTGGCTACACCTTC.

The V gene is TRBV7-3, the J gene TRBJ2-7, with D hard to call. V was shortened by 5 bases and J by 2 bases, with 10 bases between the two germline ends. This CDR3 is 13 amino acids long. The germline V gene encodes CDR1 SGHTA and CDR2 FQGTGA. The chain's CDR3 is CASSPGGAYEQYF. In nucleotides, the CDR3 is TGTGCCAGCAGCCCTGGTGGGGCCTACGAGCAGTACTTC.

The CDR3 region is CASSLGRGPSYGYTF. CDR3 nucleotides: TGTGCCAGCAGCTTAGGTAGGGGGCCGTCCTATGGCTACACCTTC. The chain links TRBV13 to TRBJ1-2; the match to TRBD1 covers 7 bases. The CDR3 spans 15 residues. Germline trimming cut 0 bases from V and 4 bases from J; bases unmatched to any gene: 5. Germline CDR1 is PRHDT and CDR2 is FYEKMQ (reference sequence).

V is TRBV10-3 and J is TRBJ2-3; weak D call: TRBD2 (6 bases). The germline V and J ends were trimmed by 6 bases and 0 bases, with 13 bases remaining between them. CDR1 is ENHRY, CDR2 SYGVKD, per germline. The CDR3 length is 15 residues. The CDR3 spells CAIRVTGESTDTQYF. In DNA form, the CDR3 reads TGTGCCATCAGAGTAACGGGGGAAAGCACAGATACGCAGTATTTT.

The CDR3 region has the DNA TGTGCCAGCAGCTTGTGGACAGGCTTAAGAGAGACCCAGTACTTC. Encoded protein: CASSLWTGLRETQYF. The chain combines TRBV5-4 with TRBJ2-5; 7 bases align to TRBD1. Per the germline V gene, CDR1 is SGHNT and CDR2 is YYREEE (reference sequence). This CDR3 spans 15 amino acids. Germline trimming cut 1 base from V and 4 bases from J; bases unmatched to any gene: 7.

The chain is built from TRBV2 and TRBJ2-5, with a tentative D call TRBD1 (6 bases). The length of the CDR3 is 15 residues. The V and J ends lost 0 bases and 9 bases respectively, with 17 bases between them. The germline CDR1 and CDR2 sequences are SNHLY and FYNNEI. The CDR3 DNA follows: TGTGCCAGCAGTGAAGCGGTGGGGACATTAACGGCCCAGTACTTC. This codes for CASSEAVGTLTAQYF.

This clone appeared a single time. The V gene is TRBV6-1, the J gene TRBJ1-2; D is undetermined. V shed 0 bases and J shed 4 bases, with 9 bases lying between them. The CDR3 consists of 14 residues. The germline V gene encodes CDR1 MNHNS and CDR2 SASEGT. Here the CDR3 reads CASSEAETVYGYTF. The CDR3 region has the DNA TGTGCCAGCAGTGAAGCGGAGACTGTCTATGGCTACACCTTC.

The J gene is TRBJ1-3, the V gene TRBV3-1 (or the pseudogene TRBV3-2); TRBD1 matches at 7 bases. V lost 4 bases, J lost 2 bases, and 8 bases stayed unmatched. Germline V gene data show CDR1 as LGHDT and CDR2 as YNNKEL (reference sequence). The CDR3 has 16 residues. The CDR3: CASSRGQVVPGNTIYF. CDR3 nucleotides: TGTGCCAGCAGCCGAGGACAGGTGGTGCCTGGAAACACCATATATTTT.

The V gene is TRBV28, the J gene TRBJ1-4, with TRBD1 identical over 8 bases. The CDR3 is 14 amino acids. J gave up 3 bases and V 7 bases, and 4 bases lay outside the gene matches. CDR1 is MDHEN and CDR2 is SYDVKM in the germline V gene. For the CDR3, the DNA is TGTGCCAGCAAATACAGGGGGGCTAATGAAAAACTGTTTTTT. Amino acids: CASKYRGANEKLFF.

The CDR3, as DNA: TGTGCCAGCAGTCTTAACCGGGACAGGGTGTTGCGGGGTTCACCCCTCCACTTT. Protein sequence: CASSLNRDRVLRGSPLHF. The chain employs TRBV28 and TRBJ1-6, with 9 bases fitting TRBD1. Trimming cost V 5 bases and J 9 bases; bases outside gene matches: 17. There are 18 residues in the CDR3. CDR1 and CDR2 from the germline V gene are MDHEN and SYDVKM.

This clone has a handful of counts. V and J are TRBV16 and TRBJ1-1; 7 bases line up with TRBD1. The CDR3 runs 16 residues. Germline CDR1 KGHSY, CDR2 FQNENV. Germline trimming cut 1 base from V and 5 bases from J; bases unmatched to any gene: 10. The CDR3: CASSQYGSAGGTEAFF. The CDR3 DNA follows: TGTGCCAGCAGCCAATATGGCAGCGCAGGGGGGACTGAAGCTTTCTTT.

The genes are TRBV24-1 and TRBJ2-1; no clear D. This CDR3 region has 14 residues. The germline V gene has CDR1 KGHDR and CDR2 SFDVKD. V lost 4 bases, J lost 0 bases, and 6 bases lay in between. The CDR3 coding sequence is TGTGCCACCAGTGACCTGAGCTCCTACAATGAGCAGTTCTTC. This sequence encodes CATSDLSSYNEQFF.

This rearrangement joins TRBV25-1 to TRBJ2-1; D perhaps matches TRBD1 (6 bases). Germline V gene sequence: CDR1 MGHDK, CDR2 SYGVNS. CDR3 size: 15 residues. Trimming cost V 8 bases and J 8 bases, with 22 bases left between them. The CDR3 nucleotides are TGTGCCAGCGGAACATCGGTCAGGGGTTCGGATGAGCAGTTCTTC. Translating it yields CASGTSVRGSDEQFF.

V gene TRBV7-6 combines with J gene TRBJ2-3; D unclear. V shed 1 base and J shed 0 bases, with 8 bases lying between them. This CDR3 has 15 amino acids. Germline lookup yields CDR1 SGHVS and CDR2 FNYEAQ. The CDR3 loop is CASSLVGGSTDTQYF. The CDR3 DNA reads TGTGCCAGCAGCTTAGTAGGTGGAAGCACAGATACGCAGTATTTT.

The genes are TRBV28 and TRBJ2-3; TRBD1 aligns across 8 bases. J lost 2 bases, V lost 5 bases, and 6 bases had no gene match. In germline, CDR1 is MDHEN, CDR2 SYDVKM. The CDR3 covers 15 residues. CDR3 DNA sequence: TGTGCCAGCAGTGGACAGGGAAGCGACACAGATACGCAGTATTTT. Translated: CASSGQGSDTDTQYF. Based on the CDR3 plus reference TRBV28 and TRBJ2-3, the full variable domain is DVKVTQSSRYLVKRTGEKVFLECVQDMDHENMFWYRQDPGLGLRLIYFSYDVKMKEKGDIPEGYSVSREKKERFSLILESASTNQTSMYLCASSGQGSDTDTQYFGPGTRLTVL.

The rearrangement uses TRBV19 and TRBJ2-7; D possibly matches TRBD1 or TRBD2 (5 bases each). Looked up from germline, CDR1 is LNHDA and CDR2 is SQIVND (reference sequence). The CDR3 length is 14 residues. V lost 3 bases, J lost 5 bases, and 14 bases lay in between. The CDR3 is CASSISAGSHEQYF. The CDR3 DNA reads as TGTGCCAGTAGTATTTCGGCAGGGAGCCACGAGCAGTACTTC. Drawing the rest from reference TRBV19 and TRBJ2-7, the complete variable domain is DGGITQSPKYLFRKEGQNVTLSCEQNLNHDAMYWYRQDPGQGLRLIYYSQIVNDFQKGDIAEGYSVSREKKESFPLTVTSAQKNPTAFYLCASSISAGSHEQYFGPGTRLTVT.

The genes are TRBV9 and TRBJ2-2; D could derive from TRBD1 or TRBD2 (6 bases each). The CDR3 extends over 15 amino acids. The V end lost 0 bases, the J end lost 9 bases, and 15 bases lay between the germline ends. Germline V CDR1 and CDR2: SGDLS, YYNGEE. The CDR3: CASSVDGGRARELFF. DNA for the CDR3: TGTGCCAGCAGCGTAGACGGGGGCCGCGCCCGGGAGCTGTTTTTT.